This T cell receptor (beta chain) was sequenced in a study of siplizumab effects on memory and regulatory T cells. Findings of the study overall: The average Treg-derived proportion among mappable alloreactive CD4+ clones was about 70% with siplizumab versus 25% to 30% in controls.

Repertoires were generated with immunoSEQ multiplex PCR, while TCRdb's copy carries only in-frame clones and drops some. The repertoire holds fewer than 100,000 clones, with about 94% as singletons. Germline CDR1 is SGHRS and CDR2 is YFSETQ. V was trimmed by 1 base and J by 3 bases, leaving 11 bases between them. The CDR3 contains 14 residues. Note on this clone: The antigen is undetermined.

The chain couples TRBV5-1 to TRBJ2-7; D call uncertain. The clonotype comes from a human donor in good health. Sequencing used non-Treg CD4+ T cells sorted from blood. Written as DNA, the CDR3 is TGCGCCAGCAGCTTGACACTAAAGGGCTACGAGCAGTACTTC. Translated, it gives CASSLTLKGYEQYF.